These 14 T cell receptor beta chains were all obtained from the same sample, sequenced in a study of T-cell reconstitution after alpha-beta-depleted transplantation in children listed by TCRdb under 2016. The protocol used for the library was PCR. For sequencing, an Illumina HiSeq 2500 was employed. TCR library preparation used molecular barcoding, with unique molecular identifiers applied to normalize quantification of the TCRbeta repertoire. Starting from the raw public reads, TCRdb applied fastp trimming at Q25, assembled clones with MiXCR and retained in-frame beta chains. CDR3 protein sequences are deduplicated, and each keeps its most common genes and DNA. The sample table lists 450,000 to 700,000 distinct CDR3 sequences, roughly 27% of them with a count of one. Around 36% of the sample rests with the top ten. Read against the paper, the sample's treatment or condition label means: allogeneic hematopoietic cell transplantation with graft depleted of TCRalphabeta T cells and CD19 B cells.

The material sequenced was PBMCs, taken before TCRalphabeta/CD19-depleted stem cell transplant. The receptors stem from a boy younger than two with Wiskott-Aldrich syndrome, due to receive a stem cell transplant.

The rearrangement links TRBV7-2 to TRBJ2-1; no clear D gene. This CDR3 has 12 amino acids. The germline V and J ends were trimmed by 1 base and 12 bases, with 10 bases remaining between them. The germline gives CDR1 SGHTA, CDR2 FQGNSA. The CDR3 DNA is TGTGCCAGCAGCTTAGTCTCGGCGGTGCAGTTCTTC. This translates into CASSLVSAVQFF.

DNA for the CDR3: TGTGCCAGCAGCGTGGGGTATAATTCACCCCTCCACTTT. Translated: CASSVGYNSPLHF. This sequence joins TRBV27 and TRBJ1-6, with D unclear. The CDR3 has 13 amino acids. Trimming shortened V by 6 bases and J by 4 bases, and 7 bases separated the two germline ends. Germline assignment: CDR1 MNHEY and CDR2 SMNVEV (reference sequence).

The CDR3 DNA is TGTGCCAGCAGTCGGGGAGGCGCGGGAGACACTGAAGCTTTCTTT. Translating gives CASSRGGAGDTEAFF. The V gene is TRBV2, the J gene TRBJ1-1; no clear D. This CDR3 is 15 amino acids long. Germline CDR1 SNHLY, CDR2 FYNNEI. Between the trimmed V and J ends, which lost 5 bases and 3 bases, there was a span of 16 bases.

This clonotype has a handful of counts. The chain combines TRBV5-1 with TRBJ2-7, with D possibly matching TRBD2 (6 bases). The CDR3 runs to 12 residues. CDR1 SGHRS and CDR2 YFSETQ come from the germline V gene. Deletions cut 3 bases from V and 10 bases from J, with 14 bases between. For the CDR3, the DNA is TGCGCCAGCAGCTCATCGGGAGAGGCCCAGTACTTC. Protein product: CASSSSGEAQYF.

This clonotype appeared a few times. The CDR3 sequence is CASSSSGQGRTEAFF. The CDR3 region has the DNA TGCGCCAGCAGCTCTTCGGGACAGGGAAGGACTGAAGCTTTCTTT. The chain uses TRBV5-1 and TRBJ1-1, with 9 nucleotides matching TRBD1. V was clipped by 3 bases and J by 5 bases; unmatched bases: 8. The CDR3 is 15 amino acids. CDR1 SGHRS and CDR2 YFSETQ come from the germline V gene.

This clonotype came up once. The chain is built from TRBV15 and TRBJ2-5; 10 nucleotides agree with TRBD1. Looked up from germline, CDR1 is LNHNV and CDR2 is YYDKDF (reference sequence). The CDR3 is made up of 15 amino acids. V was pared by 2 bases and J by 5 bases, with 5 bases of the junction left unmatched. CDR3 region: CATSRWRQGAETQYF. In nucleotides, the CDR3 is TGTGCCACCAGCAGATGGAGACAGGGGGCGGAGACCCAGTACTTC.

The chain links TRBV3-1 to TRBJ2-3, with 8 bases that match TRBD2. The CDR3 is 19 residues long. Germline loops: CDR1 LGHDT, CDR2 YNNKEL (reference sequence). With 6 bases clipped from V and 0 bases from J, the junction kept 17 bases outside the gene matches. The CDR3 nucleotides are TGTGCCAGCAGTTTTGCCGGGACTAGTGTCCCAACTAGCACAGATACGCAGTATTTT. It specifies CASSFAGTSVPTSTDTQYF.

J is TRBJ2-1 and V is TRBV5-1; D is undetermined. CDR1 SGHRS and CDR2 YFSETQ come from the germline V gene. The V end was cut by 5 bases, the J end by 2 bases, with 11 bases between. The CDR3 contains 14 residues. The CDR3 DNA is TGCGCCAGCAGGCTCCTTCGGGCCTACAATGAGCAGTTCTTC. It is translated as CASRLLRAYNEQFF.

A word on this clonotype: Its ends do not fully match the called genes, so a read error is possible. The genes are TRBV12-3 or TRBV12-4 and TRBJ2-3; tentative D call: TRBD1 (7 bases). The CDR3 has 13 residues. The CDR3 DNA sequence: TGTGCCAGCAGCTTAGCAGGGGGGCATACGCAGTATTTT. It is translated as CASSLAGGHTQYF.

The chain employs TRBV28 and TRBJ1-5; the D is unclear. V lost 6 bases and J 0 bases, leaving 12 bases between the germline ends. The CDR3 sequence is 15 residues long. The germline gives CDR1 MDHEN, CDR2 SYDVKM. CDR3 amino acids: CASSRATNSNQPQHF. DNA of the CDR3: TGTGCCAGCAGCCGAGCGACAAATAGCAATCAGCCCCAGCATTTT.

This clonotype was observed a handful of times. This chain joins TRBV13 and TRBJ2-1, with D unclear. Trimming shortened V by 5 bases and J by 8 bases, and 10 bases separated the two germline ends. Germline values: CDR1 PRHDT, CDR2 FYEKMQ (reference sequence). This CDR3 comprises 12 residues. In DNA form, the CDR3 reads TGTGCCAGCAGCCCTCACCGCCATGAGCAGTTCTTC. This codes for CASSPHRHEQFF.

The rearrangement links TRBV5-1 to TRBJ2-1; 12 nucleotides agree with TRBD2. With 3 bases clipped from V and 10 bases from J, the junction kept 11 bases outside the gene matches. Germline lookup yields CDR1 SGHRS and CDR2 YFSETQ. CDR3 size: 16 residues. CDR3 nucleotides: TGCGCCAGCAGCTCGGGTAAACTAGCGGGAGGAGGGGAGCAGTTCTTC. Translation gives CASSSGKLAGGGEQFF.

The V and J genes are TRBV28 and TRBJ2-2; D possibly matches TRBD1 or TRBD2 (5 bases each). V was trimmed by 6 bases and J by 6 bases, leaving 11 bases between them. CDR1 and CDR2 (germline): MDHEN, SYDVKM. This CDR3 comprises 13 residues. CDR3: CASRGRLAGELFF. DNA of the CDR3: TGTGCCAGCAGGGGACGGTTGGCCGGGGAGCTGTTTTTT.

This clonotype was detected only a few times. V gene TRBV5-1 combines with J gene TRBJ2-3, with 9 bases aligning to TRBD1. The CDR3 covers 14 residues. Looked up from germline, CDR1 is SGHRS and CDR2 is YFSETQ. V lost 7 bases, J lost 6 bases, and 9 bases stayed unmatched. Here the CDR3 reads CASDSGTGFDTQYF. The CDR3 DNA sequence: TGCGCCAGCGACTCCGGGACAGGGTTCGATACGCAGTATTTT.